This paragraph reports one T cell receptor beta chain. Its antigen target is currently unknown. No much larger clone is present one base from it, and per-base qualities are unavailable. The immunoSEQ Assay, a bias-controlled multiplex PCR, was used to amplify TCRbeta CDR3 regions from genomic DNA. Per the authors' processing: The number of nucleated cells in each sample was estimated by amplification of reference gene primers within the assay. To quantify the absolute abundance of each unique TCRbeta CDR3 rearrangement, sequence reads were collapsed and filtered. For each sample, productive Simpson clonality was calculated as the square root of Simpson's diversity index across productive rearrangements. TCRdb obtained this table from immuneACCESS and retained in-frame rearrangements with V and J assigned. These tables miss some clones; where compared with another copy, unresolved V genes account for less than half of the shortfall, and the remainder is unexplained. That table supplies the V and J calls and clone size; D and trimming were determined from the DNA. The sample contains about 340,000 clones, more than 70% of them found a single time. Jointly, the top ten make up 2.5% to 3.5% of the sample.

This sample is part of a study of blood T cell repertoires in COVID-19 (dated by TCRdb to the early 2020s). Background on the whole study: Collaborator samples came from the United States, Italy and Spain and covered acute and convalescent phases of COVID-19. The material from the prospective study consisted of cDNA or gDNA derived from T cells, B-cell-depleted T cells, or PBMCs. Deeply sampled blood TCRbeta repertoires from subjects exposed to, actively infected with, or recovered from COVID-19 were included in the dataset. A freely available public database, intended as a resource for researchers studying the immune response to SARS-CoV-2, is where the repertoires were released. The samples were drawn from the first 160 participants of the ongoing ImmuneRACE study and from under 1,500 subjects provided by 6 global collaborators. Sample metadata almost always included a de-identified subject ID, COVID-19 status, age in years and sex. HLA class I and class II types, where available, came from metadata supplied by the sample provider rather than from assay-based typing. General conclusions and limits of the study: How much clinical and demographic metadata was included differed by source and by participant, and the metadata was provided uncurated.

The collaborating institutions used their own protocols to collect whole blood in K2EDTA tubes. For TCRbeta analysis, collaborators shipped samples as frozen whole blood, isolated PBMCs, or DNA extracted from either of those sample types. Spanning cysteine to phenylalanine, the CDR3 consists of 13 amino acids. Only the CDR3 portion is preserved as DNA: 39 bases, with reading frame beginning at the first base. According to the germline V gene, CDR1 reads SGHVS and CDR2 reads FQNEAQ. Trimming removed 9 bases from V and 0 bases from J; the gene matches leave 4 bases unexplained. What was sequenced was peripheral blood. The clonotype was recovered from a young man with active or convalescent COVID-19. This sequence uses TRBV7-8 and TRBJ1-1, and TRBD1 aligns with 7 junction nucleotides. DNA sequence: TGTGCCAGTCAGGGGGGTATGAACACTGAAGCTTTCTTT. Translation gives CASQGGMNTEAFF.